The T cell receptor beta chain described here comes from a study of blood T cell repertoires in COVID-19. In germline, CDR1 is SQVTM, CDR2 ANQGSEA. V lost 7 bases, J lost 3 bases, and 6 bases stayed unmatched. The CDR3 is 14 amino acids. In the source study's methods: How many nucleated cells were present was estimated from reference gene primer amplification. Sequencing was performed with immunoSEQ multiplex PCR; in TCRdb, only in-frame clones are kept and a portion is missing. Clonal size and the V and J genes are those of that table, whereas D and trimming came from the DNA. Found here are about 250,000 clones, 85% of them singletons; the top ten hold 5% to 6.5%.

This clonotype was obtained from a man aged 45-65 years with COVID-19, enrolled during active disease. Sample: peripheral blood. The chain joins TRBV29-1 to TRBJ2-2; 9 bases are a match to TRBD2. The CDR3 DNA reads TGCAGCGCCTCTAGCGGGGTATACACCGGGGAGCTGTTTTTT. The encoded protein is CSASSGVYTGELFF.